The present T cell receptor beta chain was sequenced within a study of blood T cell repertoires in COVID-19 (dated by TCRdb to 2018 to 2021). About the study as a whole: Collaborator samples came from the United States, Italy and Spain and covered acute and convalescent phases of COVID-19. The prospective study material was composed of cDNA or gDNA derived from T cells, B-cell-depleted T cells, or PBMCs. Subjects who had been exposed to COVID-19, were actively infected with it, or had recovered from it provided the deeply sampled blood TCRbeta repertoires that made up the dataset. The repertoires were made available in a free public database intended to serve as a resource for research on the immune response to SARS-CoV-2. Samples were obtained from the ongoing ImmuneRACE study (first 160 participants) and from some 1,300 subjects provided by 6 global collaborators. The sample metadata nearly always contained a de-identified subject ID, COVID-19 status, age in years and sex. Where available, HLA class I and class II types were taken from metadata supplied by the sample provider and were not determined by assay-based typing.

For this clone: Its antigen is not yet known. It has no much larger one-base neighbor in the sample; base qualities were not kept.

The immunoSEQ Assay, a bias-controlled multiplex PCR, was used to amplify TCRbeta CDR3 regions from genomic DNA. As for how the authors treated the data: The number of nucleated cells in each sample was estimated by amplification of reference gene primers within the assay. Sequence reads were collapsed and filtered to measure the absolute abundance of every unique TCRbeta CDR3 rearrangement. For each sample, productive Simpson clonality was calculated by taking the square root of Simpson's diversity index across productive rearrangements. As stored in TCRdb, this immuneACCESS dataset retains in-frame rearrangements with V and J assigned. A fraction of the clones does not appear; measured against another copy, unresolved V genes explain less than half of the discrepancy, and the remainder lacks a known reason. That table is the source of V, J and clone size, and D and trimming were worked out from the DNA. The sample contains some 300,000 clones, around four fifths of them found a single time. The top ten constitute approximately 4.1% of the sample.

In the germline V gene, CDR1 corresponds to SGHRS and CDR2 to YFSETQ. The CDR3 goes from the cysteine to the phenylalanine over 16 residues. Only the CDR3 region is kept as DNA, spanning 48 bases read in frame from base 1. V gives up 0 bases and J gives up 0 bases, and the segment between their germline ends measures 12 bases. Collaborating institutions collected whole blood in K2EDTA tubes following their own protocols. For TCRbeta analysis, collaborator samples were shipped as frozen whole blood, as isolated PBMCs, or as DNA extracted from either sample type. Broad study findings and their caveats: How much clinical and demographic metadata was included differed by source and by participant, and the metadata was provided uncurated.

What was sequenced was peripheral blood. Recombination joined TRBV5-1 with TRBJ1-1; the D region possibly corresponds to TRBD1 (5 bases align). This receptor was obtained from a woman aged 45-65 years with active or convalescent COVID-19. The CDR3 protein is CASSLGSTVMNTEAFF. The sequence in DNA is TGCGCCAGCAGCTTGGGCTCGACAGTCATGAACACTGAAGCTTTCTTT.